The next 27 T cell receptor beta chains were all read from a single sample in a study of CD4 and CD8 cells across lung adenocarcinoma regions. TCRdb re-called the PCR reads with MiXCR, one entry per CDR3 protein. This table has roughly 1,900 distinct CDR3 sequences, about 66% appearing once. The sequencing sample was made of CD4+ T cells from the margin of a lung tumor. The receptors here all came from a female donor with lung adenocarcinoma. The CD4 and CD8 labels of this study may be unreliable.

This clonotype is large (0.1 to 1%) in the sample. This rearrangement joins TRBV10-2 to TRBJ2-2, with D perhaps TRBD1 (5 bases). Germline V gene lookup returns CDR1 WSHSY and CDR2 SAAADI. V lost 6 bases and J 3 bases, leaving 11 bases between the germline ends. The CDR3 has 14 amino acids. CDR3 protein: CASRGAGYTGELFF. The CDR3 coding sequence is TGCGCCAGCAGAGGGGCCGGATACACCGGGGAGCTGTTTTTT.

The J gene is TRBJ2-1, the V gene TRBV6-5; 9 nucleotides align to TRBD1. Germline CDR1 is MNHEY and CDR2 is SVGAGI. The CDR3 length is 17 residues. Unmatched junction bases numbered 15, after V lost 4 bases and J lost 8 bases. CDR3 DNA: TGTGCCAGCAGTTCGGGGACAGGGATTGCCGGAGGGGATGAGCAGTTCTTC. Its translation: CASSSGTGIAGGDEQFF.

The chain employs TRBV6-1 and TRBJ2-1; D gene ambiguous. The J call may be mistaken, given a closer DNA end match to TRBJ2-7. Looked up from germline, CDR1 is MNHNS and CDR2 is SASEGT. This CDR3 has 12 amino acids. The CDR3 here is CASSPYSYEQYV. CDR3 bases: TGTGCCAGCAGTCCTTACTCCTACGAGCAGTACGTC.

This clonotype counts as large. J is TRBJ2-2 and V is TRBV6-5, with D unresolved. Germline lookup yields CDR1 MNHEY and CDR2 SVGAGI. V lost 3 bases, J lost 4 bases, and 9 bases lay in between. CDR3 length: 14 residues. The CDR3 nucleotides are TGTGCCAGCAGTTATAACGGGCCCACCGGGGAGCTGTTTTTT. Its translation: CASSYNGPTGELFF.

A word on this clonotype: One end of the junction does not line up with germline, which may come from a read error. The rearrangement links TRBV7-6 to TRBJ2-2; TRBD2 agrees at 9 bases. Germline lookup yields CDR1 SGHVS and CDR2 FNYEAQ. This CDR3 spans 16 amino acids. The CDR3 DNA reads as TGTGCCAGCAGCTTAGCGGCTAGCGGGAAGGCCGGGGAGCTGTTTTTC. The encoded protein is CASSLAASGKAGELFF.

V and J are TRBV6-1 and TRBJ2-1, with D tentatively TRBD2 (6 bases). Germline V gene lookup returns CDR1 MNHNS and CDR2 SASEGT. Trimming cost V 1 base and J 8 bases, with 15 bases left between them. The CDR3 length is 15 residues. The CDR3 bases are TGTGCCAGCAGTGAAGGGGGCCAGTGGGGGGATGAGCAGTTCTTC. Translating it yields CASSEGGQWGDEQFF.

This sequence joins TRBV25-1 and TRBJ2-5, with a possible D match to TRBD1 (5 bases). This CDR3 has 13 amino acids. Germline assignment: CDR1 MGHDK and CDR2 SYGVNS. Trimming cost V 3 bases and J 7 bases, with 12 bases left between them. CDR3 sequence: CASSDRALGTQYF. Here the CDR3 DNA reads TGTGCCAGCAGTGACAGGGCCCTCGGGACCCAGTACTTC.

This clonotype has only one observation. The chain joins TRBV6-5 to TRBJ2-1; perhaps TRBD2 as D (5 bases). The assigned J gene may be wrong: the sequence end matches TRBJ2-5 better. The CDR3 spans 13 residues. CDR1 is MNHEY and CDR2 is SVGAGI in the germline V gene. CDR3 amino acids: CASSFGVQETQYF. CDR3 sequence (DNA): TGTGCCAGCAGTTTCGGGGTTCAAGAGACCCAGTACTTC.

The chain has TRBV27 and TRBJ2-1, with D perhaps being TRBD1 or TRBD2 (5 bases each). Near its end, the DNA agrees better with TRBJ2-5, so the J call may be wrong. Germline CDR1 reads MNHEY; CDR2 reads SMNVEV (reference sequence). The CDR3 covers 13 residues. CDR3 amino acids: CASSLGTGMTQYF. The CDR3 region has the DNA TGTGCCAGCAGTCTCGGGACGGGTATGACCCAGTACTTC.

This clonotype came up a few times. This rearrangement joins TRBV6-1 to TRBJ2-3, with a tentative D call TRBD1 (6 bases). Germline values: CDR1 MNHNS, CDR2 SASEGT. The CDR3 is made up of 13 amino acids. V was clipped by 9 bases and J by 7 bases, with 17 bases between them. In DNA, the CDR3 is TGTGCCAGGGGGATGACAGGCAAAAATACGCAGTATTTT. Amino acid sequence: CARGMTGKNTQYF.

CDR3 nucleotide sequence: TGTGCCAGCAGTTCCCCGGGGGGAATTGGGGGGGAGCAGTTCTTC. Its protein product is CASSSPGGIGGEQFF. This rearrangement joins TRBV6-5 to TRBJ2-1, with 7 positions matching TRBD2. The V segment lost 4 bases and the J segment 10 bases; nucleotides outside the gene matches: 13. The CDR3 length is 15 residues. Germline V gene sequence: CDR1 MNHEY, CDR2 SVGAGI.

This clonotype was counted a few times. The chain is built from TRBV6-1 and TRBJ2-1; D is tentatively TRBD1 or TRBD2 (5 bases each). The end of the DNA is better explained by TRBJ2-7, so the J call may be wrong. The CDR3 covers 11 residues. CDR1 and CDR2 (germline): MNHNS, SASEGT. For the CDR3, the DNA is TGTGCCAGCCACCGGGACCGCGAGCAGTACTTC. Protein: CASHRDREQYF.

V gene TRBV7-9 combines with J gene TRBJ2-1, with a possible D match to TRBD1 (6 bases). Gene TRBJ2-7 matches the end of the DNA better, so the J call may be wrong. The CDR3 consists of 16 residues. CDR1 is SEHNR and CDR2 is FQNEAQ in the germline V gene (reference sequence). The CDR3 sequence is CASSWTAQGPANEQYF. CDR3 nucleotide sequence: TGTGCCAGCAGCTGGACCGCCCAGGGGCCGGCCAATGAGCAGTACTTC.

This chain connects TRBV7-2 to TRBJ2-5; D may be TRBD1 (5 bases). CDR1 and CDR2 from the germline V gene are SGHTA and FQGNSA. The CDR3 runs to 14 residues. The germline V and J ends were trimmed by 1 base and 4 bases, with 10 bases remaining between them. The CDR3 sequence: CASSLDQGGETQYF. CDR3 nucleotide sequence: TGTGCCAGCAGCTTAGACCAGGGTGGAGAGACCCAGTACTTC.

Notes on this clonotype: The CDR3 ends on some other residue instead of the conserved phenylalanine or tryptophan, so this is likely a read error. The chain couples TRBV10-3 to TRBJ2-1; TRBD1 matches at 7 bases. The DNA end favors TRBJ2-5, so the J call may be wrong. CDR3 length equals 14 residues. Germline loops: CDR1 ENHRY, CDR2 SYGVKD. CDR3 nucleotides: TGTGCCAGCAGTGAGTTGACAGGGAAGGAGACCCAGTACTCC. Translation: CASSELTGKETQYS.

This clonotype was observed once. No conserved phenylalanine or tryptophan is present at the end of the CDR3, so a read error is the likely explanation. The V gene is TRBV6-1, the J gene TRBJ2-1, with TRBD2 matching 7 bases. Unmatched junction bases numbered 3, after V lost 7 bases and J lost 3 bases. Per the germline V gene, CDR1 is MNHNS and CDR2 is SASEGT. This CDR3 is 13 amino acids long. The CDR3 reads CASTPSGYNEQFS. The CDR3 DNA reads as TGTGCCAGCACCCCTAGCGGCTACAATGAGCAGTTCTCC.

The chain is built from TRBV10-1 and TRBJ2-1; 11 bases are shared with TRBD1. The DNA end favors TRBJ2-5, so the J call may be wrong. Germline V gives CDR1 WNHNN, CDR2 SYGVQD (reference sequence). This CDR3 has 19 amino acids. The CDR3 coding sequence is TGCGCCAGGAAGCCCCCACCGGGACAGGGGGGCTCTCGGAAAGAGACCCAGTACTTC. Encoded protein: CARKPPPGQGGSRKETQYF.

This clonotype was seen a handful of times. A much larger clone differs by one base, so this may be a read error. The V gene is TRBV7-3, the J gene TRBJ2-1, with D hard to call. The CDR3 loop spans 15 amino acids. Trimming cost V 5 bases and J 13 bases, with 24 bases left between them. Germline V gene sequence: CDR1 SGHTA, CDR2 FQGTGA. CDR3 region: CASSPSPATIETQFF. The DNA for the CDR3 is TGTGCCAGCAGCCCTTCTCCCGCGACGATAGAGACCCAGTTCTTC.

The chain recombines TRBV6-1 with TRBJ2-3; TRBD1 might be the D (5 bases). CDR1 is MNHNS and CDR2 is SASEGT in the germline V gene. This CDR3 spans 10 amino acids. The CDR3 is CAVSTGAQYF. CDR3 nucleotide sequence: TGTGCTGTAAGCACAGGTGCGCAGTATTTT.

A note on this clonotype: The germline gene is not matched at one end of the junction; a read error may be the cause. The V gene is TRBV6-1, the J gene TRBJ2-3; maybe TRBD2 (5 bases). Germline values: CDR1 MNHNS, CDR2 SASEGT. This CDR3 is built from 13 residues. The CDR3 loop is CASGGLETDTQYF. The CDR3 DNA follows: TGTGCCAGCGGAGGCCTAGAAACAGATACGCAGTACTTT.

Concerning this clonotype itself: Germline and junction disagree at one end, which may indicate a read error. The rearrangement joins TRBV6-5 to TRBJ2-3; perhaps TRBD2 as D (6 bases). Per the germline V gene, CDR1 is MNHEY and CDR2 is SVGAGI. The CDR3 runs 15 residues. The CDR3 here is CASSSPGVVRGTQYF. CDR3 bases: TGTGCCAGCAGTTCCCCGGGGGTGGTTAGAGGTACGCAGTACTTT.

J is TRBJ2-4 and V is TRBV27; perhaps D is TRBD1 or TRBD2 (6 bases each). The J call is uncertain, as TRBJ2-5 better fits the DNA end. The CDR3 is 15 residues long. CDR1 and CDR2 from the germline V gene are MNHEY and SMNVEV (reference sequence). CDR3 sequence (DNA): TGTGCCAGCACCAACGGGGGCCGTGAACAAGAGACCCAGTACTTC. Its protein is CASTNGGREQETQYF.

Relative to its sample, this clonotype is medium-sized. CDR3 amino acids: CASGRGLLLEQYF. CDR3 DNA sequence: TGCGCCAGCGGGAGGGGCTTGCTACTCGAGCAGTACTTC. The chain has TRBV10-1 and TRBJ2-1; 7 bases match TRBD2. Gene TRBJ2-7 matches the end of the DNA better, so the J call may be wrong. Germline V gene sequence: CDR1 WNHNN, CDR2 SYGVQD (reference sequence). This CDR3 has 13 residues.

The chain carries TRBV6-5 and TRBJ2-1; 8 nucleotides agree with TRBD2. The V gene end was trimmed by 0 bases and the J gene end by 0 bases; junction bases not matched to a gene: 4. This CDR3 is 17 amino acids long. Germline V gene data show CDR1 as MNHEY and CDR2 as SVGAGI. The chain's CDR3 is CASSYSGLAGSYNEQFF. CDR3 DNA: TGTGCCAGCAGTTACTCAGGGCTAGCGGGCTCCTACAATGAGCAGTTCTTC.

CDR3 nucleotides: TGTGCCAGCCAAGTCAGGGGGCCACTTAGCACAGATACGCAGTATTTT. Protein product: CASQVRGPLSTDTQYF. This chain uses TRBV6-1 with TRBJ2-3, with 8 bases aligning to TRBD1. CDR1 is MNHNS and CDR2 is SASEGT in the germline V gene. CDR3 size: 16 residues. Trimming at V came to 8 bases and at J to 0 bases, leaving 10 bases not matched to a gene.

This clonotype ranks as medium-sized. The J gene is TRBJ2-5, the V gene TRBV20-1, with D tentatively TRBD1 (7 bases). The CDR3 consists of 15 residues. Trimming stripped 2 bases from V and 10 bases from J, with 23 bases between. CDR1 is DFQATT, CDR2 SNEGSKA, per germline (reference sequence). The CDR3 sequence: CSARIPTGWRAGQYF. The CDR3 DNA reads TGCAGTGCTAGAATTCCGACAGGGTGGAGGGCAGGCCAGTACTTC.

This chain links TRBV6-1 with TRBJ2-4, with 8 positions matching TRBD1. The V gene end was trimmed by 7 bases and the J gene end by 7 bases; junction bases not matched to a gene: 9. The CDR3 runs to 14 residues. Germline V gives CDR1 MNHNS, CDR2 SASEGT. The CDR3 region is CASTPDRVSNIQYF. The DNA for the CDR3 is TGTGCCAGCACCCCGGACAGGGTTTCGAACATTCAGTACTTC.